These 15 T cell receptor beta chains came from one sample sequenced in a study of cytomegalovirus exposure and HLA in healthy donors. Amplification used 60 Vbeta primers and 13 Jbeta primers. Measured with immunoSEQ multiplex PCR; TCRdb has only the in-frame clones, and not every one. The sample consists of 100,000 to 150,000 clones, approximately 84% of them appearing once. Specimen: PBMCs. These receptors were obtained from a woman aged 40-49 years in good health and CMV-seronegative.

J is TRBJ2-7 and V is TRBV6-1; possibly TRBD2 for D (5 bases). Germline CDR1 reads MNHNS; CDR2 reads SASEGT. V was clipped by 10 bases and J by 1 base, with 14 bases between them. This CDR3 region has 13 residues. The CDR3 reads CATSPGNSYEQYF. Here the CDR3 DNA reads TGTGCCACCTCACCGGGGAATTCCTACGAGCAGTACTTC.

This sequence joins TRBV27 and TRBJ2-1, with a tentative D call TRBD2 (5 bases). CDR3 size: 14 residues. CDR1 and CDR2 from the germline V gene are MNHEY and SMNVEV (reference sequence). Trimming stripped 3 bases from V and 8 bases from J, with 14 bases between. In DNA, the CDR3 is TGTGCCAGCAGTTTGAGGCCCCTCGGGGATGAGCAGTTCTTC. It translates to CASSLRPLGDEQFF.

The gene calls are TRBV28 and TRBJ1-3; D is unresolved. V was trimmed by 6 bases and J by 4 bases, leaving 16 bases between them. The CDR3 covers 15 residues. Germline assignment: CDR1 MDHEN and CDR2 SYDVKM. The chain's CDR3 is CASSPLPTGGNTIYF. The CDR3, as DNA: TGTGCCAGCAGCCCTCTCCCGACGGGGGGAAACACCATATATTTT.

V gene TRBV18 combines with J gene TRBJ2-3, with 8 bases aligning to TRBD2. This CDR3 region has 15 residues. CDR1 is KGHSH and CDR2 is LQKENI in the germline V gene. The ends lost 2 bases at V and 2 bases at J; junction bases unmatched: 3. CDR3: CASSPAGGYTDTQYF. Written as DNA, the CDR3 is TGTGCCAGCTCACCAGCGGGGGGCTACACAGATACGCAGTATTTT.

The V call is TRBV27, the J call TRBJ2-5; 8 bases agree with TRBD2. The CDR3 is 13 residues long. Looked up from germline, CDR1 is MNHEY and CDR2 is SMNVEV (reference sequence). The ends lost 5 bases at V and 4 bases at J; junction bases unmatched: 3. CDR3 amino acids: CASSRGLGETQYF. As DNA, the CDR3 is TGTGCCAGCAGTAGGGGACTAGGAGAGACCCAGTACTTC.

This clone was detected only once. CDR3 DNA sequence: TGCGCCAGCAGCCTCAAAAGATACCGGGACAGGGGCGACGAGCAGTACTTC. Protein product: CASSLKRYRDRGDEQYF. This rearrangement joins TRBV5-1 to TRBJ2-7; 10 nucleotides agree with TRBD1. Germline V lookup: CDR1 SGHRS, CDR2 YFSETQ. This CDR3 region has 17 residues. The ends lost 4 bases at V and 5 bases at J; junction bases unmatched: 15.

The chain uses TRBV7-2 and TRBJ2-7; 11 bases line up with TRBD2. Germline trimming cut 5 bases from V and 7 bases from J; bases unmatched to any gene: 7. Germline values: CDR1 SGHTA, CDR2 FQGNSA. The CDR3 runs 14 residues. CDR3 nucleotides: TGTGCCAGCAGCCCCCGACCTAGCGGGGGGGAGCAGTACTTC. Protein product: CASSPRPSGGEQYF.

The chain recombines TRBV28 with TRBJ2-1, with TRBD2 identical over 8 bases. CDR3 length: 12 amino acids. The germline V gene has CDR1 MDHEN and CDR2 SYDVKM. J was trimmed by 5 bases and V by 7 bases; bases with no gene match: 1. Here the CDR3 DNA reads TGTGCCAGCATGCGGGAGGACAATGAGCAGTTCTTC. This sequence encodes CASMREDNEQFF.

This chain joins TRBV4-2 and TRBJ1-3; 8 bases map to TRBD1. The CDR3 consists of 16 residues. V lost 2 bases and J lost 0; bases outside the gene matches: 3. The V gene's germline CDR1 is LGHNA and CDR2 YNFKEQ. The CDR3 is CASSQSGGNSGNTIYF. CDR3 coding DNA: TGTGCCAGCAGCCAATCAGGGGGCAACTCTGGAAACACCATATATTTT.

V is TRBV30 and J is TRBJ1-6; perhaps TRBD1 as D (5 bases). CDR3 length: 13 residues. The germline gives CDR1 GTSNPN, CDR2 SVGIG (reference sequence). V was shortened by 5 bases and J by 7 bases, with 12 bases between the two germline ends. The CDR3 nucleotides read TGTGCCTGGCGACCAGGGAACAATTCACCCCTCCACTTT. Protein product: CAWRPGNNSPLHF.

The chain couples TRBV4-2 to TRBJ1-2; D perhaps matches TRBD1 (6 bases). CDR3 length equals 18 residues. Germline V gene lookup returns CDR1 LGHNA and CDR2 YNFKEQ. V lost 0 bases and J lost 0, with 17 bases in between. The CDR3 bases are TGTGCCAGCAGCCAAGACAGACCCGGGACAACGTCTAACTATGGCTACACCTTC. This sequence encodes CASSQDRPGTTSNYGYTF.

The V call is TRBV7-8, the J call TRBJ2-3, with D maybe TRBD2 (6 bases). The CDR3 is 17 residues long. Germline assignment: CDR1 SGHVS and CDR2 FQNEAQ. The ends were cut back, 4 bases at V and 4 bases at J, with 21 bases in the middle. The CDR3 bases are TGTGCCAGCAGCTCGACCCGAGCGGGCCTAGGTCCAGATACGCAGTATTTT. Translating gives CASSSTRAGLGPDTQYF.

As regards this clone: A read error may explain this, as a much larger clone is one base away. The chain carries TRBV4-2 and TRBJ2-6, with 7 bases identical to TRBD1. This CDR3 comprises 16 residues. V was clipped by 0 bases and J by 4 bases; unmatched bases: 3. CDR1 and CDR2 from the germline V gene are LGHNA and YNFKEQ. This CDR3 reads CASSQETGTGANVLTF. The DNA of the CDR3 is TGTGCCAGCAGCCAAGAGACAGGGACCGGGGCCAACGTCCTGACTTTC.

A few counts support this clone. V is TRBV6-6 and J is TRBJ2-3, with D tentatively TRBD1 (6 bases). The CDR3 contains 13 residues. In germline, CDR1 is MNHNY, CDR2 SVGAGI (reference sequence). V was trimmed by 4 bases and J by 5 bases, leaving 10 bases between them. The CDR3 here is CASSFTGLDTQYF. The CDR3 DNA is TGTGCCAGCAGTTTTACAGGGTTAGATACGCAGTATTTT.

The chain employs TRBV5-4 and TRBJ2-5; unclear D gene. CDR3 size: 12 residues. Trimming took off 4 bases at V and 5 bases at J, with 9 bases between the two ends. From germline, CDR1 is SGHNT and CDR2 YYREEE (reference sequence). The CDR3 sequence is CASSPGGETQYF. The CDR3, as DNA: TGTGCCAGCAGCCCAGGTGGGGAGACCCAGTACTTC.